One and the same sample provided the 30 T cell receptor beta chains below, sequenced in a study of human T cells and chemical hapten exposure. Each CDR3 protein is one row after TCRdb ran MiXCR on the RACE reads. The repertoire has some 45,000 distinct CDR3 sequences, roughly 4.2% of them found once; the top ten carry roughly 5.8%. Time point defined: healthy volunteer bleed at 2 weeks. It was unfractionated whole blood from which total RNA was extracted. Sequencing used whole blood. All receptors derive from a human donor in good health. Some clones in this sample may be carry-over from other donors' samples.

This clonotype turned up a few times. The CDR3 is CASSYRRGPQHF. CDR3 sequence (DNA): TGTGCCAGCAGTTACCGCCGAGGGCCCCAGCATTTT. The V and J genes are TRBV6-5 and TRBJ1-5; D gene uncertain. Trimming took off 2 bases at V and 9 bases at J, with 8 bases between the two ends. The CDR3 length is 12 residues. Germline-derived CDR1 and CDR2 are MNHEY and SVGAGI.

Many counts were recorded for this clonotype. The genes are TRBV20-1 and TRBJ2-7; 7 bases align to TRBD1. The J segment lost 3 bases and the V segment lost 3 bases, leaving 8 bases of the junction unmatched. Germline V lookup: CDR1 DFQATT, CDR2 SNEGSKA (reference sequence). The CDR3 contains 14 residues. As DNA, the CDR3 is TGCAGTGCTAGGACGGACAGGCATTACTACGAGCAGTACTTC. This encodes CSARTDRHYYEQYF.

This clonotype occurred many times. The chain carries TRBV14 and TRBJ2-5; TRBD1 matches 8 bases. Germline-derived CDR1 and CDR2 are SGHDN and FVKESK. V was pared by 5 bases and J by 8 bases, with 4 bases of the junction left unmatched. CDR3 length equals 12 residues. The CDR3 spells CASSGTGGTQYF. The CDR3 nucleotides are TGTGCCAGCAGCGGGACAGGAGGAACCCAGTACTTC.

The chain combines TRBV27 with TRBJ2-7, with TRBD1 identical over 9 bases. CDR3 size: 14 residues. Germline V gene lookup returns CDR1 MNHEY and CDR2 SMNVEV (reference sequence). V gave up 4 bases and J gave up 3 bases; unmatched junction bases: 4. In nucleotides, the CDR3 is TGTGCCAGCAGTTCCCTGGACAGGGGCTACGAGCAGTACTTC. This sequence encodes CASSSLDRGYEQYF.

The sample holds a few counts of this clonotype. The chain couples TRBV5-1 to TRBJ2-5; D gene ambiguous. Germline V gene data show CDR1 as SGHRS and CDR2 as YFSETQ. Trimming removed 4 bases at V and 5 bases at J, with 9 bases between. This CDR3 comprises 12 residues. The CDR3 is CASSGPTETQYF. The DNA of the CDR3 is TGCGCCAGCAGCGGCCCTACGGAGACCCAGTACTTC.

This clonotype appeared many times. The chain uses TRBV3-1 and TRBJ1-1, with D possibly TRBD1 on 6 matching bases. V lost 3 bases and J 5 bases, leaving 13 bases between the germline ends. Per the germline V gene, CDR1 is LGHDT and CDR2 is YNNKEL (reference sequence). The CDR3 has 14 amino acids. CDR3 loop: CASSQSGGRTEAFF. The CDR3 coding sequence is TGTGCCAGCAGCCAGTCCGGGGGGCGGACTGAAGCTTTCTTT.

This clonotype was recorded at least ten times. This chain's CDR3 is CASRRAGLAKNIQYF. The DNA for the CDR3 is TGTGCCAGCAGAAGGGCAGGTCTAGCCAAAAACATTCAGTACTTC. The rearrangement uses TRBV11-2 and TRBJ2-4; D is unresolved. This CDR3 is 15 amino acids long. CDR1 is SGHAT and CDR2 is FQNNGV in the germline V gene. The V and J ends lost 6 bases and 0 bases respectively, with 12 bases between them.

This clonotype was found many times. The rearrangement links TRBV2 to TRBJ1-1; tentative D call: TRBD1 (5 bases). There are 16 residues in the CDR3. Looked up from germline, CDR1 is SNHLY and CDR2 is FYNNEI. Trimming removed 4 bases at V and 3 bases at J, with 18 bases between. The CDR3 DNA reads TGTGCCAGCAGTGCCGGGGGGTGGGTTACGGACACTGAAGCTTTCTTT. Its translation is CASSAGGWVTDTEAFF.

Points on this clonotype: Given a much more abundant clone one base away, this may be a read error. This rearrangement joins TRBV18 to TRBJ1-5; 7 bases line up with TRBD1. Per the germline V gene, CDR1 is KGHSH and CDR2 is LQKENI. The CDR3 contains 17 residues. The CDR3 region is CDSSPLRQGPANQPQHF. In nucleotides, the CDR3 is TGTGACAGCTCACCCCTACGACAGGGACCAGCAAATCAGCCCCAGCATTTT.

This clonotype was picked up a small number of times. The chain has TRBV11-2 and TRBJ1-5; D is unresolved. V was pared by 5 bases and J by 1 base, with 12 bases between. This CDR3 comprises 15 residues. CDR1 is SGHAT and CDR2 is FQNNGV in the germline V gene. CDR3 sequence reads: CASSPGPGSNQPQHF. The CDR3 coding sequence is TGTGCCAGCAGCCCCGGACCGGGGAGCAATCAGCCCCAGCATTTT.

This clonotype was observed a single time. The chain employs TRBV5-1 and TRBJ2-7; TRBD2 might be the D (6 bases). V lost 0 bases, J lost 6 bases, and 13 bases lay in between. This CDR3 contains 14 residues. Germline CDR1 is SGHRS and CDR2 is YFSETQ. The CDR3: CASSLEELRGEQYF. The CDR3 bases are TGCGCCAGCAGCTTGGAGGAATTGCGGGGCGAGCAGTACTTC.

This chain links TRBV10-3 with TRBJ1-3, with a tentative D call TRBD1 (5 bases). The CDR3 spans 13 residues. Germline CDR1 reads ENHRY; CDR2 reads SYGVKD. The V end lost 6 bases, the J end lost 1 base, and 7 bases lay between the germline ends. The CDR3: CAIRQGSGNTIYF. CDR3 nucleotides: TGTGCCATCAGGCAGGGTTCTGGAAACACCATATATTTT.

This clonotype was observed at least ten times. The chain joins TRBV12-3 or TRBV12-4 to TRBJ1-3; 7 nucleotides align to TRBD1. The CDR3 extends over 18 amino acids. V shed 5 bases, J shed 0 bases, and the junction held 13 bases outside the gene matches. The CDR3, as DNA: TGTGCCAGCAGTCCCCAGGGGAGAGGGGGCGGCTCTGGAAACACCATATATTTT. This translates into CASSPQGRGGGSGNTIYF.

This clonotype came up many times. This CDR3 reads CSSYEDTGELFF. The CDR3 DNA reads as TGCAGCTCATATGAGGACACCGGGGAGCTGTTTTTT. The chain is built from TRBV29-1 and TRBJ2-2; D uncertain. This CDR3 region has 12 residues. V lost 8 bases and J 3 bases, leaving 10 bases between the germline ends. Germline CDR1 is SQVTM and CDR2 is ANQGSEA.

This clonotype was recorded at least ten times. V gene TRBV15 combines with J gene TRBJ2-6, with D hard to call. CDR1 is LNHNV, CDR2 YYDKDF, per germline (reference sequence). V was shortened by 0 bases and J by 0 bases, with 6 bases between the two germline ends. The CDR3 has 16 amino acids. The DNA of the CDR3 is TGTGCCACCAGCAGAGATCGGAGCTCTGGGGCCAACGTCCTGACTTTC. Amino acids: CATSRDRSSGANVLTF. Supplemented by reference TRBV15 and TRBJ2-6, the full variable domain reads DAMVIQNPRYQVTQFGKPVTLSCSQTLNHNVMYWYQQKSSQAPKLLFHYYDKDFNNEADTPDNFQSRRPNTSFCFLDIRSPGLGDTAMYLCATSRDRSSGANVLTFGAGSRLTVL.

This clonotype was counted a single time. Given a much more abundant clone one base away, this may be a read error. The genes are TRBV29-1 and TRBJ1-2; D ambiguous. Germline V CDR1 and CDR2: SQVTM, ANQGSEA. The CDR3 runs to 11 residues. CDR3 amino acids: CSVGSDYGYAF. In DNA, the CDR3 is TGCAGCGTTGGGAGTGACTATGGCTACGCCTTC.

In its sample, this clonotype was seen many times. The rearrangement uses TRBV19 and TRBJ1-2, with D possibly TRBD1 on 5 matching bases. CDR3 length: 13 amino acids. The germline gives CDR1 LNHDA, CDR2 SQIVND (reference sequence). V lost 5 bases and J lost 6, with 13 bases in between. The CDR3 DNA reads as TGTGCCAGTAGTCGGGGGAGTACGGATGGCTACACCTTC. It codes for CASSRGSTDGYTF. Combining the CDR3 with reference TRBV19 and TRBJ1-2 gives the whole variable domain DGGITQSPKYLFRKEGQNVTLSCEQNLNHDAMYWYRQDPGQGLRLIYYSQIVNDFQKGDIAEGYSVSREKKESFPLTVTSAQKNPTAFYLCASSRGSTDGYTFGSGTRLTVV.

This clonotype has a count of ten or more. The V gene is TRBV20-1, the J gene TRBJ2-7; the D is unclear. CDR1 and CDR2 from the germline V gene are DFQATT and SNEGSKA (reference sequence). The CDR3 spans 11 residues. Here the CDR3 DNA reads TGCAGCTCCGGCACGAGCTACGAGCAGTACTTC. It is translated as CSSGTSYEQYF.

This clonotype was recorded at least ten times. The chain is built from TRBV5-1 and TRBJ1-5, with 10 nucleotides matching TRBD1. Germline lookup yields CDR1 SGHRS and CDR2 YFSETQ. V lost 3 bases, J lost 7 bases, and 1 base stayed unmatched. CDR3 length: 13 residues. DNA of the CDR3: TGCGCCAGCAGCTCGACAGGGGGCCAGCCCCAGCATTTT. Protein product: CASSSTGGQPQHF. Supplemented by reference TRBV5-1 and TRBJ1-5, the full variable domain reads KAGVTQTPRYLIKTRGQQVTLSCSPISGHRSVSWYQQTPGQGLQFLFEYFSETQRNKGNFPGRFSGRQFSNSRSEMNVSTLELGDSALYLCASSSTGGQPQHFGDGTRLSIL.

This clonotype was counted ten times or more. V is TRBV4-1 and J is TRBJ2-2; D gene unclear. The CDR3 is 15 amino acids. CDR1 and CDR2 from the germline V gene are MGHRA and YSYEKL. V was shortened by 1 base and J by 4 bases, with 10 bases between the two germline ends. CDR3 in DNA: TGCGCCAGCAGCCAAGGCCCCCGAGGCACCGGGGAGCTGTTTTTT. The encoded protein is CASSQGPRGTGELFF.

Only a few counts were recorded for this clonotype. The DNA of the CDR3 is TGCGCCAGCAGCCAAGGCCCAGGCTCCTACGAGCAGTACTTC. It encodes CASSQGPGSYEQYF. The J gene is TRBJ2-7, the V gene TRBV4-1; no definite D call. Germline V lookup: CDR1 MGHRA, CDR2 YSYEKL. V was cut by 1 base and J by 0 bases, with 7 bases left in between. The CDR3 spans 14 residues.

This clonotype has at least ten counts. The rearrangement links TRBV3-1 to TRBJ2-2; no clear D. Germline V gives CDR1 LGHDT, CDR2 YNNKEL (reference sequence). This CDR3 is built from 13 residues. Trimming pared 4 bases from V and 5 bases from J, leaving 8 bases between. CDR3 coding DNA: TGTGCCAGCAGCCCCCCACGGACCGGGGAGCTGTTTTTT. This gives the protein CASSPPRTGELFF.

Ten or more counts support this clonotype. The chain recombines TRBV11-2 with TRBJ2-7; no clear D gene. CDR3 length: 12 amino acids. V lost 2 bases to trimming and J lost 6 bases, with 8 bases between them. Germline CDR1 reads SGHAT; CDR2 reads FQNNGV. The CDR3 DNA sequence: TGTGCCAGCAGCTTATCCCCCAGCGAGCAGTACTTC. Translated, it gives CASSLSPSEQYF.

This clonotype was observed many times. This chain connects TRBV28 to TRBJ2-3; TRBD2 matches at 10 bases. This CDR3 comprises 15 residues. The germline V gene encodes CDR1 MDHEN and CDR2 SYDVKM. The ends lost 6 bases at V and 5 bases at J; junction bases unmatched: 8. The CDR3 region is CASSPSGSRVDTQYF. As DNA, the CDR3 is TGTGCCAGCAGCCCTAGCGGGAGCCGGGTAGATACGCAGTATTTT.

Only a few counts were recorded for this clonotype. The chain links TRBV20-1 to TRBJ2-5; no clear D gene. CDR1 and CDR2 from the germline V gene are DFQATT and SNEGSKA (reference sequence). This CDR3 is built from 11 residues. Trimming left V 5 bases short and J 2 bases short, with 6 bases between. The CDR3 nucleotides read TGCAGTGCTCAACATCAAGAGACCCAGTACTTC. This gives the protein CSAQHQETQYF.

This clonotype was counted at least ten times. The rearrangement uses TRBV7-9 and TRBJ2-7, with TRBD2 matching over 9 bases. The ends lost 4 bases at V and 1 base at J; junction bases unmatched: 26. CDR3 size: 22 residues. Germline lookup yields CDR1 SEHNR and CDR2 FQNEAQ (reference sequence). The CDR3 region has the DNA TGTGCCAGCAGCTCGAAACCTCCAGCGGGAGGAGGACTTAACCCCCGATCCTACGAGCAGTACTTC. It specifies CASSSKPPAGGGLNPRSYEQYF.

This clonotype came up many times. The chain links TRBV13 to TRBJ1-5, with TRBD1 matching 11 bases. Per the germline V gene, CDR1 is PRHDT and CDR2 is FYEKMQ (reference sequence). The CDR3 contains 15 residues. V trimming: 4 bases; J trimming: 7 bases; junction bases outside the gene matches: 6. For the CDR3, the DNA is TGTGCCAGCAGCTCCAGGGACAGGGGGGACCAGCCCCAGCATTTT. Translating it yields CASSSRDRGDQPQHF.

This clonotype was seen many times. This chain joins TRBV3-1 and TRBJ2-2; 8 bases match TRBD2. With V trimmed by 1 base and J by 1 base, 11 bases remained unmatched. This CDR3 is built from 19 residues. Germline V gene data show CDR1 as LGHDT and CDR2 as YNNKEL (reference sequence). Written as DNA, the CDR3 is TGTGCCAGCAGCCAAGTGCCCCTGTTCGGGAGGGGGAACACCGGGGAGCTGTTTTTT. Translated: CASSQVPLFGRGNTGELFF.

The CDR3 bases are TGTGCCAGCAGGGAGGGGTCCAGGGCCCAGTACTTC. Amino acids: CASREGSRAQYF. The genes are TRBV27 and TRBJ2-5; TRBD2 is a possible D gene (6 bases). Germline V gene sequence: CDR1 MNHEY, CDR2 SMNVEV (reference sequence). The ends were cut back, 6 bases at V and 9 bases at J, with 14 bases in the middle. The CDR3 is 12 amino acids.

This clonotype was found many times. The DNA of the CDR3 is TGTGCCAGCAGCGTAGAAGCGGGCACCCCCCCCGGGGAGCTGTTTTTT. This codes for CASSVEAGTPPGELFF. V usage is TRBV9 and J usage is TRBJ2-2; D is perhaps TRBD2 (6 bases). CDR1 and CDR2 from the germline V gene are SGDLS and YYNGEE. The length of the CDR3 is 16 residues. V lost 0 bases and J lost 6, with 15 bases in between.